One sample yielded the 26 T cell receptor beta chains listed below, sequenced in a study of blood T cells in healthy people across ages (dated by TCRdb to between 2015 and 2017). The library was obtained by 5' RACE. TCRdb shows the sequencer as Illumina HiSeq 2500. A second PCR of roughly 7 to 11 cycles was performed with a sample-barcoded 5' primer and a J-beta primer mix. The public reads were reanalyzed by TCRdb: fastp trimming at Q25, MiXCR alignment, in-frame beta chains only. CDR3 protein duplicates are merged, each entry listing the most common genes and DNA. In all, the sample holds 780,000 or so distinct CDR3 sequences, and 50% to 65% of those were seen once. Around 41% of the sample is in the top ten clones. The sequenced sample was blood. Source of these receptors: an elderly man in good health.

On this clonotype: A read error may produce the germline difference seen at one junction end. The rearrangement links TRBV3-1 to TRBJ2-6, with D possibly being TRBD1 or TRBD2 (5 bases each). CDR1 and CDR2 (germline): LGHDT, YNNKEL (reference sequence). The CDR3 extends over 16 amino acids. The CDR3, as DNA: TGTGCCAGCAGCCAAGCTGGGAGACCCGGGGCCAACGTCCCGACTTTC. Protein: CASSQAGRPGANVPTF. Full variable domain (rest looked up from reference TRBV3-1 and TRBJ2-6): DTAVSQTPKYLVTQMGNDKSIKCEQNLGHDTMYWYKQDSKKFLKIMFSYNNKELIINETVPNRFSPKSPDKAHLNLHINSLELGDSAVYFCASSQAGRPGANVPTFGAGSRLTVL.

This clonotype was detected a few times. This rearrangement joins TRBV29-1 to TRBJ2-5; the D gene could be TRBD1 or TRBD2 (5 bases each). Germline CDR1 is SQVTM and CDR2 is ANQGSEA. There are 12 residues in the CDR3. V was shortened by 8 bases and J by 5 bases, with 15 bases between the two germline ends. The CDR3, as DNA: TGCAGCACAGCGCCCGGGACCGAGACCCAGTACTTC. Its translation: CSTAPGTETQYF.

V usage is TRBV29-1 and J usage is TRBJ1-5, with 8 positions matching TRBD1. CDR3 length: 15 amino acids. Trimming removed 4 bases from V and 0 bases from J; junction bases left unmatched: 5. CDR1 SQVTM and CDR2 ANQGSEA come from the germline V gene. The CDR3 DNA sequence: TGCAGCGTTGGGCAGGGGGCAGGTAGCAATCAGCCCCAGCATTTT. Translation gives CSVGQGAGSNQPQHF.

This clonotype was counted only a few times. The chain recombines TRBV5-6 with TRBJ2-3; TRBD1 aligns across 9 bases. Germline CDR1 and CDR2: SGHDT and YYEEEE. This CDR3 is built from 16 residues. V shed 4 bases and J 2 bases; nucleotides not matched to a gene: 8. The DNA for the CDR3 is TGTGCCAGCAGCGCCCCGGGACAGGGCTTCACAGATACGCAGTATTTT. Its protein is CASSAPGQGFTDTQYF.

The CDR3 protein is CASSTGPPNTGELFF. The CDR3 coding sequence is TGTGCCAGCAGTACCGGTCCGCCGAACACCGGGGAGCTGTTTTTT. V usage is TRBV12-3 or TRBV12-4 and J usage is TRBJ2-2, with no clear D. V was trimmed by 5 bases and J by 0 bases, leaving 10 bases between them. This CDR3 spans 15 amino acids.

The gene calls are TRBV6-5 and TRBJ1-1, with D uncertain. The V end lost 2 bases, the J end lost 0 bases, and 10 bases lay between the germline ends. Germline lookup yields CDR1 MNHEY and CDR2 SVGAGI. CDR3 size: 15 residues. The CDR3 nucleotides are TGTGCCAGCAGTTACCAGGACGGACTGAACACTGAAGCTTTCTTT. Translation: CASSYQDGLNTEAFF.

The CDR3 is CASSPPKRTAFEQYF. DNA of the CDR3: TGTGCCAGCAGTCCCCCCAAGAGGACAGCCTTCGAGCAGTACTTC. The chain joins TRBV28 to TRBJ2-7; D may be TRBD1 (6 bases). The CDR3 totals 15 residues. V was clipped by 5 bases and J by 6 bases, with 20 bases between them. The V gene's germline CDR1 is MDHEN and CDR2 SYDVKM.

The rearrangement links TRBV12-3 or TRBV12-4 to TRBJ1-1; D gene ambiguous. This CDR3 has 12 amino acids. Trimming shortened V by 2 bases and J by 11 bases, and 12 bases separated the two germline ends. CDR3 coding DNA: TGTGCCAGCAGTTTAATGGCCCCTGGGGCTTTCTTT. Protein: CASSLMAPGAFF.

The genes are TRBV6-2 or TRBV6-3 and TRBJ1-1; D uncertain. CDR3 size: 15 residues. The V end lost 10 bases, the J end lost 1 base, and 19 bases lay between the germline ends. Per the germline V gene, CDR1 is MNHEY and CDR2 is SVGEGT. The CDR3 region has the DNA TGTGCCACCATTCGGGAGGGTAAGGGGAACACTGAAGCTTTCTTT. It is translated as CATIREGKGNTEAFF.

J is TRBJ2-1 and V is TRBV12-3 or TRBV12-4; 10 positions agree with TRBD2. V gave up 8 bases and J gave up 8 bases; unmatched junction bases: 12. The CDR3 runs 15 residues. Here the CDR3 DNA reads TGTGCCAGCTGTAACTTAGCGGGGGGTATCGATGAGCAGTTCTTC. Protein sequence: CASCNLAGGIDEQFF.

There are a few counts of this clonotype. The V gene is TRBV29-1, the J gene TRBJ2-7, with 10 bases identical to TRBD1. The CDR3 is 11 residues long. Germline V lookup: CDR1 SQVTM, CDR2 ANQGSEA. V trimming: 7 bases; J trimming: 7 bases; junction bases outside the gene matches: 4. For the CDR3, the DNA is TGCAGCGGACAGGGGGCCTGTGAGCAGTACTTC. Translation gives CSGQGACEQYF.

This clonotype occurred a few times. This chain joins TRBV4-2 and TRBJ2-7; 7 nucleotides match TRBD1. Germline lookup yields CDR1 LGHNA and CDR2 YNFKEQ. V gave up 1 base and J gave up 7 bases; unmatched junction bases: 4. The CDR3 is 13 amino acids. The CDR3: CASSQAGGWEQYF. The CDR3 bases are TGTGCCAGCAGCCAAGCAGGGGGTTGGGAGCAGTACTTC.

This clonotype was seen at least ten times. The chain carries TRBV24-1 and TRBJ2-1; D possibly corresponds to TRBD2 (5 bases). The length of the CDR3 is 12 residues. Germline V gives CDR1 KGHDR, CDR2 SFDVKD. Trimming took off 9 bases at V and 6 bases at J, with 11 bases between the two ends. CDR3 nucleotides: TGTGCCACCCGGGGAAGCAGCAATGAGCAGTTCTTC. This codes for CATRGSSNEQFF.

The J gene is TRBJ2-1, the V gene TRBV12-3 or TRBV12-4, with unresolved D. V was pared by 7 bases and J by 0 bases, with 13 bases between. The CDR3 covers 15 residues. The CDR3 protein is CASIRDGSSYNEQFF. The CDR3 coding sequence is TGTGCCAGCATTCGCGACGGAAGCTCCTACAATGAGCAGTTCTTC.

The chain uses TRBV7-2 and TRBJ1-1; D gene uncertain. With 5 bases removed from V and 3 bases from J, the gap between germline ends came to 19 bases. This CDR3 is built from 16 residues. The germline CDR1 and CDR2 sequences are SGHTA and FQGNSA. The CDR3 region is CASSPRAGFKHTEAFF. The CDR3 region has the DNA TGTGCCAGCAGCCCCCGGGCGGGGTTTAAGCACACTGAAGCTTTCTTT. Full variable domain (rest looked up from reference TRBV7-2 and TRBJ1-1): GAGVSQSPSNKVTEKGKDVELRCDPISGHTALYWYRQSLGQGLEFLIYFQGNSAPDKSGLPSDRFSAERTGGSVSTLTIQRTQQEDSAVYLCASSPRAGFKHTEAFFGQGTRLTVV.

The CDR3 nucleotides read TGTGCCAGCACCTTGTCGGGAGGGTTAAACAATGAGCAGTTCTTC. Translating gives CASTLSGGLNNEQFF. The V call is TRBV6-5, the J call TRBJ2-1; 8 nucleotides align to TRBD2. Per germline, CDR1 MNHEY and CDR2 SVGAGI. The length of the CDR3 is 15 residues. After removal of 7 bases from V and 5 bases from J, the junction contained 10 bases not matched to a gene.

In its sample, this clonotype was seen a few times. The J gene is TRBJ2-5, the V gene TRBV19, with 8 bases identical to TRBD1. V shed 5 bases, J shed 2 bases, and the junction held 10 bases outside the gene matches. The CDR3 loop spans 16 amino acids. Germline-derived CDR1 and CDR2 are LNHDA and SQIVND (reference sequence). This chain's CDR3 is CASSAWDRSPQETQYF. The CDR3 DNA follows: TGTGCCAGTAGTGCCTGGGACAGGTCACCTCAAGAGACCCAGTACTTC.

Only a few counts were recorded for this clonotype. The chain joins TRBV2 to TRBJ2-1; D is uncertain. There are 12 residues in the CDR3. Germline V gives CDR1 SNHLY, CDR2 FYNNEI. Trimming removed 2 bases at V and 9 bases at J, with 8 bases between. Written as DNA, the CDR3 is TGTGCCAGCAGTGAATTTTTCGGTGAGCAGTTCTTC. This gives the protein CASSEFFGEQFF.

The chain recombines TRBV20-1 with TRBJ2-7; D unresolved. The tail of the sequence fits TRBJ2-5 better, so the J call may be wrong. CDR1 is DFQATT, CDR2 SNEGSKA, per germline (reference sequence). This CDR3 is 10 amino acids long. The DNA of the CDR3 is TGCAGTGCTGGATCGGGGACCCAGTACTTC. Encoded protein: CSAGSGTQYF.

The V and J genes are TRBV2 and TRBJ2-7; D tentatively reads TRBD1 or TRBD2 (6 bases each). This CDR3 contains 15 residues. V was shortened by 3 bases and J by 2 bases, with 14 bases between the two germline ends. From germline, CDR1 is SNHLY and CDR2 FYNNEI. CDR3 nucleotide sequence: TGTGCCAGCAGTGACCCCGGGGGCCCCACCTACGAGCAGTACTTC. It specifies CASSDPGGPTYEQYF.

The rearrangement links TRBV4-1 to TRBJ1-4; weak D call: TRBD1 (6 bases). Trimming removed 1 base at V and 7 bases at J, with 13 bases between. Germline lookup yields CDR1 MGHRA and CDR2 YSYEKL. The CDR3 extends over 15 amino acids. CDR3 in DNA: TGCGCCAGCAGCCAAGGACAGGTATCGGGTGAAAAACTGTTTTTT. Protein product: CASSQGQVSGEKLFF.

At least ten counts were recorded for this clonotype. V gene TRBV20-1 combines with J gene TRBJ2-1; 11 nucleotides match TRBD2. This CDR3 has 16 residues. The germline V gene has CDR1 DFQATT and CDR2 SNEGSKA (reference sequence). Trimming took 2 bases from V and 2 from J; bases not matched to a gene: 5. CDR3 nucleotides: TGCAGTGCTAGATCCTCGACTAGCGGGGCCTACAATGAGCAGTTCTTC. Amino acid sequence: CSARSSTSGAYNEQFF.

This clonotype was observed a few times. This sequence joins TRBV18 and TRBJ2-3; 12 positions agree with TRBD2. V dropped 4 bases and J dropped 5; count of bases not matched to a gene: 7. The CDR3 is 16 residues long. Germline lookup yields CDR1 KGHSH and CDR2 LQKENI. CDR3 amino acids: CASSRLAGALGDTQYF. The CDR3 nucleotides are TGTGCCAGCTCACGACTAGCGGGAGCGTTAGGAGATACGCAGTATTTT.

The V call is TRBV27, the J call TRBJ2-5; 10 bases agree with TRBD1. V dropped 5 bases and J dropped 6; count of bases not matched to a gene: 9. The CDR3 runs 15 residues. The germline V gene encodes CDR1 MNHEY and CDR2 SMNVEV (reference sequence). In nucleotides, the CDR3 is TGTGCCAGCAGTCTTGGGACAGGGGCTTCAAAGACCCAGTACTTC. Translation: CASSLGTGASKTQYF.

The V and J genes are TRBV25-1 and TRBJ1-4, with a possible D match to TRBD1 (5 bases). Germline lookup yields CDR1 MGHDK and CDR2 SYGVNS. The CDR3 contains 17 residues. The V and J ends lost 1 base and 2 bases respectively, with 14 bases between them. Here the CDR3 DNA reads TGTGCCAGCAGTGAATGGGGGTCGCGTGAGACTAATGAAAAACTGTTTTTT. It yields the protein CASSEWGSRETNEKLFF. Full variable domain (outside the CDR3, taken from reference TRBV25-1 and TRBJ1-4): EADIYQTPRYLVIGTGKKITLECSQTMGHDKMYWYQQDPGMELHLIHYSYGVNSTEKGDLSSESTVSRIRTEHFPLTLESARPSHTSQYLCASSEWGSRETNEKLFFGSGTQLSVL.

V gene TRBV7-2 combines with J gene TRBJ2-4, with TRBD1 identical over 9 bases. Germline trimming cut 6 bases from V and 8 bases from J; bases unmatched to any gene: 20. The length of the CDR3 is 18 residues. The germline V gene encodes CDR1 SGHTA and CDR2 FQGNSA. The CDR3 coding sequence is TGTGCCAGCAGGTCATATAGGGGACAGGGAGTTAAGAGAGACATTCAGTACTTC. Translated, it gives CASRSYRGQGVKRDIQYF.